These 7 T cell receptor beta chains were all obtained from the same sample, sequenced in a study of T cells in narcolepsy (dated by TCRdb to the late 2010s). Receptors were amplified or captured by the immunoSEQ multiplex PCR assay. Sourced from immuneACCESS, this table was stored by TCRdb with only in-frame sequences that have V and J called. A share of the clones is absent; for the studies checked, an unresolved V gene accounts for under half, and the remainder has no known explanation. The sample table lists tens of thousands of clones, approximately 85% of them with a count of one. The ten biggest clones cover about 2.7% of the sample. Specimen: CD45RA- memory CD4+ T cells from PBMCs. Sample cell subset or site, as interpreted from the label and publication: memory T cells sorted ex vivo from peripheral blood. All receptors derive from a human donor with narcolepsy.

As DNA, the CDR3 is TGTGCCAGCAGTCCCGGGACAGGGGGGTACGAGCAGTACTTC. Its translation: CASSPGTGGYEQYF. This chain uses TRBV7-2 with TRBJ2-7; the match to TRBD1 covers 11 bases. J lost 4 bases, V lost 6 bases, and 5 bases had no gene match. The CDR3 covers 14 residues. Germline values: CDR1 SGHTA, CDR2 FQGNSA.

The CDR3 bases are TGTGCCAGCACATCACCCTTGGGAGATACGCAGTATTTT. It specifies CASTSPLGDTQYF. J is TRBJ2-3 and V is TRBV5-4; D gene ambiguous. Trimming left V 6 bases short and J 5 bases short, with 13 bases between. Germline V gene lookup returns CDR1 SGHNT and CDR2 YYREEE (reference sequence). The CDR3 consists of 13 residues.

This clone is judged medium-sized. V and J are TRBV12-1 and TRBJ2-7; the table calls TRBD1, which could not be checked here. TRBV12-1 is termed a pseudogene. This CDR3 is 15 amino acids long. The CDR3 sequence is CASSLPPGHLYEQYF. The CDR3 nucleotides read TGTGCCAGCAGCTTGCCCCCGGGACACCTATACGAGCAGTACTTC.

Details on this clone: A junction boundary mismatches the germline segment, possibly from a read error. The sample contains more than one DNA sequence encoding this CDR3. This sequence joins TRBV10-3 and TRBJ1-1; D gene ambiguous. The CDR3 contains 15 residues. Germline values: CDR1 ENHRY, CDR2 SYGVKD. CDR3 in amino acids: CAIRFDNSMNTEAFF. In DNA form, the CDR3 reads TGTGCCATCAGATTCGACAACTCGATGAACACTGAGGCTTTCTTT.

The chain has TRBV2 and TRBJ2-7; TRBD2 might be the D (5 bases). The CDR3 contains 12 residues. V lost 6 bases and J 0 bases, leaving 6 bases between the germline ends. From germline, CDR1 is SNHLY and CDR2 FYNNEI. This CDR3 is CASRGDSYEQYF. The CDR3 region has the DNA TGTGCCAGCAGGGGAGACTCCTACGAGCAGTACTTC.

This chain joins TRBV14 and TRBJ2-5, with unresolved D. The J call is uncertain, as TRBJ2-7 better fits the DNA end. This CDR3 has 18 residues. Germline V gives CDR1 SGHDN, CDR2 FVKESK. The CDR3 spells CASSHPETELETNYEQYF. The CDR3 DNA is TGTGCCAGCAGCCATCCGGAGACGGAACTGGAAACAAACTACGAGCAGTACTTC.

V gene TRBV19 combines with J gene TRBJ1-2; D gene ambiguous. CDR1 and CDR2 (germline): LNHDA, SQIVND (reference sequence). The ends were cut back, 4 bases at V and 0 bases at J, with 3 bases in the middle. This CDR3 contains 12 residues. CDR3 DNA sequence: TGTGCCAGTAGTAAGGCTAACTATGGCTACACCTTC. It encodes CASSKANYGYTF.